This T cell receptor beta chain was sequenced in a study of cytomegalovirus exposure and HLA in healthy donors. General study points: Reports indicate that TCR beta sequences accurately predicted the HLA-A and HLA-B alleles of most subjects. Overall, approximately 150 TCR beta chains were annotated as cytomegalovirus-associated. In all likelihood, a cluster of highly shared sequence variants was a sequencing artifact. As a later analysis revealed, the rate of TCR association differed by HLA locus, with DRB1 most and HLA-C fewest.

Germline V CDR1 and CDR2: MNHNS, SASEGT. Trimming removed 6 bases from V and 3 bases from J, with 11 bases in between. The CDR3 extends over 13 amino acids. The PCR made use of 60 Vbeta and 13 Jbeta primers. This table comes from immunoSEQ multiplex PCR, and its TCRdb copy is limited to in-frame clones, with some not included. Here the sample spans fewer than 200,000 clones, around four fifths being singletons. With regard to this clone: Its antigen is not identified.

The V gene is TRBV6-1, the J gene TRBJ1-2; maybe TRBD1 (6 bases). This receptor was obtained from a male donor in good health and CMV-seropositive. Sequencing was carried out using PBMCs. CDR3 sequence (DNA): TGTGCCAGCAGGGAGGGGGGGCACTATGGCTACACCTTC. It encodes CASREGGHYGYTF.